This is a list of T cell receptor beta chains from one sample in a study of cytomegalovirus exposure and HLA in healthy donors. Clones were sequenced by immunoSEQ multiplex PCR, and TCRdb holds only the in-frame ones, with some missing. The sample includes under 80,000 clones, about 79% of them seen just once. Sequenced input: PBMCs. Source of these receptors: a woman aged 40 to 55 in good health and CMV-seronegative. The CDR3 runs from the conserved cysteine through the conserved F or W. The D gene is left open where the match is weak. Size is omitted from some rows. Given values are once, few, many or a class for expanded clones.

abundance | d_gene | j_gene | v_gene | CDR3nt | CDR3aa
NA | NA | TRBJ1-5 | TRBV2 | TGTGCCAGCAGCGAATTGGGCTTTAGCAATCAGCCCCAGCATTTT | CASSELGFSNQPQHF
few | NA | TRBJ1-2 | TRBV7-9 | TGTGCCAGCAGTTACCCACGGGGTAGTGGCTACACCTTC | CASSYPRGSGYTF
NA | TRBD2 | TRBJ2-7 | TRBV7-6 | TGTGCCAGCAGCTTTGGGACTAGCGGGGGGAGCTCCTACGAGCAGTACTTC | CASSFGTSGGSSYEQYF
NA | TRBD2 | TRBJ2-1 | TRBV30 | TGTGCCTGGAGTATTGCGGGGGGGGTTGCGAATGAGCAGTTCTTC | CAWSIAGGVANEQFF
NA | TRBD1 | TRBJ1-1 | TRBV2 | TGTGCCAGCAGCGACAGGGGGCGTACTGAAGCTTTCTTT | CASSDRGRTEAFF
NA | TRBD2 | TRBJ2-5 | TRBV30 | TGTGCCTGGAGTGTCCCGGGGGGGCTCGGTGAGACCCAGTACTTC | CAWSVPGGLGETQYF
NA | NA | TRBJ2-7 | TRBV29-1 | TGCAGCGTTGACGGGAGCGGCTCCTACGAGCAGTACTTC | CSVDGSGSYEQYF
NA | TRBD1 | TRBJ1-1 | TRBV5-6 | TGTGCCAGCAGCATGGGACAGGGGGCAGATGAAGCTTTCTTT | CASSMGQGADEAFF
NA | TRBD1 | TRBJ1-2 | TRBV9 | TGTGCCAGCAGCCAGAGACAGGGTGGCTATGGCTACACCTTC | CASSQRQGGYGYTF
NA | NA | TRBJ2-1 | TRBV7-2 | TGTGCCAGCAGCCTTTCGCGGCTTAGGGAGCAGTTCTTC | CASSLSRLREQFF
NA | NA | TRBJ2-7 | TRBV27 | TGTGCCAGCAGTTTATCGATTGAGGGCCCCGAGCAGTACTTC | CASSLSIEGPEQYF
NA | TRBD1 | TRBJ1-2 | TRBV7-8 | TGTGCCAGCAGCTTATCCGGGACAGGGAACTATGGCTACACCTTC | CASSLSGTGNYGYTF
NA | NA | TRBJ2-3 | TRBV4-1 | TGCGCCAGCAGCCAAAACGCTATGGATACGCAGTATTTT | CASSQNAMDTQYF
NA | NA | TRBJ2-5 | TRBV6-1 | TGTGCCCACATGAGAGGGTATGACCAAGAGACCCAGTACTTC | CAHMRGYDQETQYF
NA | TRBD1 | TRBJ2-2 | TRBV19 | TGTGCCAGTAGGGGGACAGGGGGCGACACCGGGGAGCTGTTTTTT | CASRGTGGDTGELFF
few | TRBD1 | TRBJ1-2 | TRBV10-3 | TGTGCCATCAGTAGACAGGGTCACTATGGCTACACCTTC | CAISRQGHYGYTF
NA | TRBD2 | TRBJ2-5 | TRBV2 | TGTGCCAGCAACCCGACCAGCGGGGGAGAGACCCAGTACTTC | CASNPTSGGETQYF
NA | TRBD2 | TRBJ2-3 | TRBV10-1 | TGCGCCAGCAGCCAAGGTGGGGTGCGGGGGGGTGCAGATACGCAGTATTTT | CASSQGGVRGGADTQYF
NA | NA | TRBJ2-5 | TRBV2 | TGTGCCAGCAGGCGGGAGACCCAGTACTTC | CASRRETQYF
NA | TRBD1 | TRBJ1-1 | TRBV27 | TGTGCCAGCAGTCCGTTGGACAGGGGGCTCAGTAAAGCTTTCTTT | CASSPLDRGLSKAFF
few | NA | TRBJ2-2 | TRBV6-5 | TGTGCCAGCACCGACAGTGGGACAAACCCCGGGGAGCTGTTTTTT | CASTDSGTNPGELFF
NA | NA | TRBJ2-3 | TRBV19 | TGTGCCAGTAGTATGGGGTGGCGGGAAGCGCAGTATTTT | CASSMGWREAQYF
NA | NA | TRBJ2-5 | TRBV20-1 | TGCAGTGCTAGGGGGGGTGAGACCCAGTACTTC | CSARGGETQYF
NA | TRBD2 | TRBJ2-7 | TRBV18 | TGTGCCAGCTCACCACTCGCTAGCGGGGCCTACGAGCAGTACTTC | CASSPLASGAYEQYF
few | TRBD1 | TRBJ1-4 | TRBV7-9 | TGTGCCAGCAGCCGACAGGGATGGAATGAAAAACTGTTTTTT | CASSRQGWNEKLFF
NA | TRBD2 | TRBJ2-5 | TRBV25-1 | TGTGCCAGCAGTGAATTAGGGCGGGGGGATCAAGAGACCCAGTACTTC | CASSELGRGDQETQYF
once | TRBD2 | TRBJ2-2 | TRBV7-3 | TGTGCCAGCAGCCCGCGACTAGCGGGAGGGGAGCTGTTTTTT | CASSPRLAGGELFF
NA | NA | TRBJ1-5 | TRBV30 | TGTGCCTGGAGTCCCCATGGCAATCAGCCCCAGCATTTT | CAWSPHGNQPQHF
NA | NA | TRBJ2-1 | TRBV29-1 | TGCAGCGTTACTCACAATGAGCAGTTCTTC | CSVTHNEQFF
NA | TRBD1 | TRBJ2-5 | TRBV7-6 | TGTGCCAGCAGCTCCGAGGGGGCCGGGCAGGAGACCCAGTACTTC | CASSSEGAGQETQYF
NA | NA | TRBJ1-1 | TRBV19 | TGTGCCAGTAGTATCCATTCTAGCAGAAACACTGAAGCTTTCTTT | CASSIHSSRNTEAFF
NA | NA | TRBJ2-3 | TRBV2 | TGTGCCAGCAAGCCCCGCACGGAGCCCAGCACAGATACGCAGTATTTT | CASKPRTEPSTDTQYF
NA | TRBD1 | TRBJ1-1 | TRBV4-2 | TGTGCCAGCAGCCAAGCGAGGGGGCTCATGAACACTGAAGCTTTCTTT | CASSQARGLMNTEAFF
few | NA | TRBJ2-2 | TRBV6-1 | TGTGCCAGCAGACCTTCAGGTTCCGGGGAGCTGTTTTTT | CASRPSGSGELFF
NA | TRBD1 | TRBJ2-7 | TRBV29-1 | TGCAGCGTTGATTTGGGACAGGGGGTAAACGAGCAGTACTTC | CSVDLGQGVNEQYF
NA | NA | TRBJ2-5 | TRBV5-6 | TGTGCCAGCAGCCCTGCGTGGGGCGAGACCCAGTACTTC | CASSPAWGETQYF
NA | NA | TRBJ2-7 | TRBV7-9 | TGTGCCAGCAGCGCCGATAGGGGCTACGAGCAGTACTTC | CASSADRGYEQYF
NA | TRBD1 | TRBJ1-3 | TRBV30 | TGTGCCTGGAGTGTGACAGGGGGCCTTGGAAACACCATATATTTT | CAWSVTGGLGNTIYF